There are a few counts of the clone carrying this TCR beta chain. The antigen remains unidentified. Every TCR cDNA molecule bore its own unique molecular identifier. MiXCR, run by TCRdb on the 5' RACE reads, gives a single entry per CDR3 protein. The data hold 85,000 to 100,000 distinct CDR3 sequences, with 12% observed a single time. The data originate from a study of spatial heterogeneity in lung cancer. On the study more broadly: Each distinct TCR and UMI combination averaged more than ten appearances in raw reads.

Study results and limitations: Expanded tumor TCRs that were ubiquitous appeared in blood more at resection than follow-up.

The CDR3 totals 14 residues. The V segment lost 6 bases and the J segment 3 bases; nucleotides outside the gene matches: 4. Germline V lookup: CDR1 MNHNY, CDR2 SVGAGI (reference sequence). Described time point: sample taken at primary tumor resection. Frozen PBMC, nontumor lung or tumor provided whole RNA, which was sequenced unsorted. The roughly 79 donors had untreated early-stage non-small cell lung cancer. Sample: PBMCs, taken at surgery. This receptor was obtained from a male donor with early-stage non-small cell lung cancer. V usage is TRBV6-6 and J usage is TRBJ1-5; 8 bases are shared with TRBD1. CDR3 sequence reads: CASRSTGDNQPQHF. CDR3 sequence (DNA): TGTGCCAGCAGGTCGACAGGGGACAATCAGCCCCAGCATTTT.